A single sample gave rise to the 22 T cell receptor beta chains below, sequenced in a study of beta chain features in type 1 diabetes. Broader study findings: Across all four CD4+ subsets, people with type 1 diabetes showed modestly shorter TCRB CDR3s.

Their antigens remain unidentified. Expressed TCRB transcripts got sequenced, as all isolated RNA was reverse transcribed. The assay was immunoSEQ multiplex PCR, and TCRdb's table has in-frame clones only and misses some. This sample has about 710,000 clones, with about 14% found just once. Source material: naive CD4+ T cells from blood. The receptors here all came from a young man with type 1 diabetes.

The rearrangement joins TRBV7-9 to TRBJ1-2; possible D gene TRBD1, 6 bases. The V and J ends lost 2 bases and 2 bases respectively, with 9 bases between them. Germline loops: CDR1 SEHNR, CDR2 FQNEAQ (reference sequence). The CDR3 has 14 residues. The CDR3, as DNA: TGTGCCAGCAGCTTACGGGACATGAACTATGGCTACACCTTC. It translates to CASSLRDMNYGYTF.

The chain uses TRBV5-1 and TRBJ2-7, with 8 bases lining up with TRBD2. This CDR3 comprises 15 residues. The germline V gene encodes CDR1 SGHRS and CDR2 YFSETQ. J lost 6 bases, V lost 0 bases, and 8 bases had no gene match. CDR3 in DNA: TGCGCCAGCAGCTTGGAGCCAGCGGGAGCCAGCGAGCAGTACTTC. It encodes CASSLEPAGASEQYF.

The V call is TRBV7-9, the J call TRBJ2-7; D might be TRBD1 (6 bases). Between the trimmed V and J ends, which lost 0 bases and 3 bases, there was a span of 9 bases. Germline CDR1 reads SEHNR; CDR2 reads FQNEAQ (reference sequence). The CDR3 contains 14 residues. CDR3 sequence: CASSLADRIYEQYF. The CDR3 DNA is TGTGCCAGCAGCTTAGCGGACAGAATCTACGAGCAGTACTTC. Using reference TRBV7-9 and TRBJ2-7 for the parts outside the CDR3, the full variable domain is DTGVSQNPRHKITKRGQNVTFRCDPISEHNRLYWYRQTLGQGPEFLTYFQNEAQLEKSRLLSDRFSAERPKGSFSTLEIQRTEQGDSAMYLCASSLADRIYEQYFGPGTRLTVT.

The chain carries TRBV19 and TRBJ1-2; D is undetermined. Germline assignment: CDR1 LNHDA and CDR2 SQIVND (reference sequence). The CDR3 is 14 amino acids. Trimming took 4 bases from V and 4 from J, leaving 13 bases between them. For the CDR3, the DNA is TGTGCCAGTAGTAGTGGGCAGATCTTCTATGGCTACACCTTC. The encoded protein is CASSSGQIFYGYTF.

V gene TRBV7-2 combines with J gene TRBJ2-5, with D maybe TRBD1 (5 bases). CDR1 is SGHTA and CDR2 is FQGNSA in the germline V gene. Trimming took 5 bases from V and 5 from J, leaving 12 bases between them. The CDR3 is 13 amino acids. The CDR3 region is CASSPQGRETQYF. CDR3 DNA sequence: TGTGCCAGCAGCCCTCAGGGAAGGGAGACCCAGTACTTC.

The chain is built from TRBV28 and TRBJ2-7; a weak D match, TRBD1 (5 bases). V was trimmed by 6 bases and J by 2 bases, leaving 14 bases between them. In germline, CDR1 is MDHEN, CDR2 SYDVKM. This CDR3 comprises 14 residues. The CDR3 protein is CASSRTGYAYEQYF. The CDR3 DNA sequence: TGTGCCAGCAGCCGAACAGGTTATGCCTACGAGCAGTACTTC.

There are a few counts of this clone. This sample also contains other DNA sequences that code for the same CDR3. The chain combines TRBV10-1 with TRBJ2-1; D unresolved. CDR1 WNHNN and CDR2 SYGVQD come from the germline V gene (reference sequence). The CDR3 extends over 11 amino acids. Deletions cut 4 bases from V and 2 bases from J, with 0 bases between. CDR3 nucleotides: TGCGCCAGCAGTGCCTACAATGAGCAGTTCTTC. This encodes CASSAYNEQFF.

This clone occurred a few times. The chain links TRBV4-1 to TRBJ2-5, with a possible D match to TRBD2 (5 bases). Trimming took 1 base from V and 5 from J, leaving 20 bases between them. Germline assignment: CDR1 MGHRA and CDR2 YSYEKL. This CDR3 has 17 residues. In DNA, the CDR3 is TGCGCCAGCAGCCAAGTCCCGCCCGGGCCTCGAGGGGAGACCCAGTACTTC. Translation: CASSQVPPGPRGETQYF.

The rearrangement joins TRBV5-6 to TRBJ2-5, with D uncertain. CDR3 length: 12 amino acids. Between the trimmed V and J ends, which lost 5 bases and 2 bases, there was a span of 7 bases. The germline gives CDR1 SGHDT, CDR2 YYEEEE. The CDR3 bases are TGTGCCAGCAGTCGGCCACAAGAGACCCAGTACTTC. It yields the protein CASSRPQETQYF.

V is TRBV28 and J is TRBJ2-1; D may be TRBD2 (6 bases). Germline V gives CDR1 MDHEN, CDR2 SYDVKM. V was shortened by 3 bases and J by 2 bases, with 8 bases between the two germline ends. CDR3 length: 14 amino acids. Here the CDR3 reads CASSLGGTYNEQFF. The CDR3 nucleotides are TGTGCCAGCAGTTTGGGGGGTACCTACAATGAGCAGTTCTTC.

This clone was counted a few times. This rearrangement joins TRBV2 to TRBJ2-1; D not resolved. There are 12 residues in the CDR3. In germline, CDR1 is SNHLY, CDR2 FYNNEI. Trimming cost V 5 bases and J 9 bases, with 11 bases left between them. The chain's CDR3 is CASSSLRTEQFF. The CDR3 DNA reads as TGTGCCAGCAGTTCCCTTCGGACTGAGCAGTTCTTC.

This chain joins TRBV29-1 and TRBJ2-3; D is ambiguous. The germline V and J ends were trimmed by 4 bases and 0 bases, with 5 bases remaining between them. Germline CDR1 reads SQVTM; CDR2 reads ANQGSEA. The length of the CDR3 is 12 residues. In DNA, the CDR3 is TGCAGCGTTGGTCAGAGCACAGATACGCAGTATTTT. This codes for CSVGQSTDTQYF.

This clone was picked up a small number of times. The chain links TRBV7-9 to TRBJ2-3; D is ambiguous. The CDR3 spans 12 residues. The V and J ends lost 5 bases and 2 bases respectively, with 5 bases between them. Germline assignment: CDR1 SEHNR and CDR2 FQNEAQ (reference sequence). CDR3 coding DNA: TGTGCCAGCAGCCCTAACACAGATACGCAGTATTTT. Translated, it gives CASSPNTDTQYF.

This clone occurred a few times. The chain uses TRBV13 and TRBJ2-3; 9 positions agree with TRBD2. The CDR3 sequence is 20 residues long. V lost 0 bases to trimming and J lost 6 bases; unmatched junction nucleotides: 19. The germline CDR1 and CDR2 sequences are PRHDT and FYEKMQ (reference sequence). The CDR3 sequence is CASSLGGSGSNSKSLDTQYF. The CDR3 nucleotides read TGTGCCAGCAGCTTAGGTGGTAGCGGGAGCAACAGCAAGTCCTTGGATACGCAGTATTTT.

This clone was counted between two and nine times. An end of the junction does not agree with germline; a read error may underlie this. V is TRBV6-5 and J is TRBJ2-5; TRBD1 matches 7 bases. Germline lookup yields CDR1 MNHEY and CDR2 SVGAGI. The CDR3 spans 12 residues. The CDR3 is CAISDREETQYF. The CDR3 region has the DNA TGTGCCATCAGTGACAGGGAAGAGACCCAGTACTTC.

Only a few counts were recorded for this clone. This chain connects TRBV30 to TRBJ1-1; 8 bases line up with TRBD1. This CDR3 is 13 amino acids long. Germline V gives CDR1 GTSNPN, CDR2 SVGIG (reference sequence). With 1 base clipped from V and 4 bases from J, the junction kept 2 bases outside the gene matches. CDR3 coding DNA: TGTGCCTGGAGTGGACAGGGGATCACTGAAGCTTTCTTT. This codes for CAWSGQGITEAFF.

The J gene is TRBJ2-2, the V gene TRBV30; tentatively, D is TRBD1 or TRBD2 (5 bases each). Deletions cut 8 bases from V and 4 bases from J, with 14 bases between. The CDR3 contains 13 residues. The germline V gene encodes CDR1 GTSNPN and CDR2 SVGIG (reference sequence). The CDR3: CAGGEGSTGELFF. CDR3 in DNA: TGTGCCGGAGGAGAGGGGAGCACCGGGGAGCTGTTTTTT.

The V and J genes are TRBV5-1 and TRBJ2-7; tentative D call: TRBD1 (6 bases). The germline CDR1 and CDR2 sequences are SGHRS and YFSETQ. The CDR3 extends over 14 amino acids. Trimming shortened V by 5 bases and J by 0 bases, and 12 bases separated the two germline ends. The CDR3 nucleotides read TGCGCCAGCAGGGACAGTTCAAGCTCCTACGAGCAGTACTTC. Translated, it gives CASRDSSSSYEQYF.

The chain joins TRBV7-2 to TRBJ2-3; 9 bases align to TRBD2. The CDR3 is made up of 18 amino acids. V shed 0 bases, J shed 6 bases, and the junction held 13 bases outside the gene matches. The germline V gene encodes CDR1 SGHTA and CDR2 FQGNSA. The CDR3 loop is CASSLAKGSGRTRDTQYF. The CDR3 bases are TGTGCCAGCAGCTTAGCGAAGGGAAGCGGGAGGACAAGGGATACGCAGTATTTT. Supplemented by reference TRBV7-2 and TRBJ2-3, the full variable domain reads GAGVSQSPSNKVTEKGKDVELRCDPISGHTALYWYRQSLGQGLEFLIYFQGNSAPDKSGLPSDRFSAERTGGSVSTLTIQRTQQEDSAVYLCASSLAKGSGRTRDTQYFGPGTRLTVL.

This clone has only a few counts. V and J are TRBV30 and TRBJ2-3, with D possibly TRBD1 on 6 matching bases. In germline, CDR1 is GTSNPN, CDR2 SVGIG (reference sequence). Trimming stripped 4 bases from V and 3 bases from J, with 11 bases between. This CDR3 spans 13 amino acids. The CDR3 reads CAWNSRGTDTQYF. In DNA form, the CDR3 reads TGTGCCTGGAATTCGAGGGGGACAGATACGCAGTATTTT. The entire variable domain, with the rest obtained from reference TRBV30 and TRBJ2-3, is as follows: SQTIHQWPATLVQPVGSPLSLECTVEGTSNPNLYWYRQAAGRGLQLLFYSVGIGQISSEVPQNLSASRPQDRQFILSSKKLLLSDSGFYLCAWNSRGTDTQYFGPGTRLTVL.

The gene calls are TRBV7-9 and TRBJ2-6, with a possible D match to TRBD1 (5 bases). Germline CDR1 and CDR2: SEHNR and FQNEAQ (reference sequence). Trimming removed 4 bases at V and 2 bases at J, with 12 bases between. The CDR3 consists of 16 residues. CDR3 sequence reads: CASSSGHTTGANVLTF. The CDR3 DNA is TGTGCCAGCAGCTCCGGACACACTACTGGGGCCAACGTCCTGACTTTC.

The chain couples TRBV29-1 to TRBJ2-1; perhaps TRBD2 as D (5 bases). Looked up from germline, CDR1 is SQVTM and CDR2 is ANQGSEA. V shed 6 bases and J shed 1 base, with 22 bases lying between them. The CDR3 consists of 17 residues. CDR3 residues: CSVLPTSGTRSYNEQFF. The DNA of the CDR3 is TGCAGCGTCCTACCCACCTCTGGTACTAGATCCTACAATGAGCAGTTCTTC.